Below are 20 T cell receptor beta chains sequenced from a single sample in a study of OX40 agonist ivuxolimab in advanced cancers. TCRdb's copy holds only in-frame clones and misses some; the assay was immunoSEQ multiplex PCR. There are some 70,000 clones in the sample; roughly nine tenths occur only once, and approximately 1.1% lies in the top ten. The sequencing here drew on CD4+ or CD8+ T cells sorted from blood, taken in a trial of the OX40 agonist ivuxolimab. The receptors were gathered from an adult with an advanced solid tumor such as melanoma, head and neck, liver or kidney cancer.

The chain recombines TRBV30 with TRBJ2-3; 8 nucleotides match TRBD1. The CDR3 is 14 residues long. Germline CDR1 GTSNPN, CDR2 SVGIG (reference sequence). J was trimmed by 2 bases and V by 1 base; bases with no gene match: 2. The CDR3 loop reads CAWSGDRITDTQYF. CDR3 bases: TGTGCCTGGAGTGGGGACAGGATCACAGATACGCAGTATTTT.

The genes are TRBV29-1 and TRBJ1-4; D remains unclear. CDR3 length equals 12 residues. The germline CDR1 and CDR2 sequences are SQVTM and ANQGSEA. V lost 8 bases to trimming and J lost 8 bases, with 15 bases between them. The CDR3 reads CSPTAGPEKLFF. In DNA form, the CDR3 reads TGCAGCCCCACAGCAGGACCCGAAAAACTGTTTTTT.

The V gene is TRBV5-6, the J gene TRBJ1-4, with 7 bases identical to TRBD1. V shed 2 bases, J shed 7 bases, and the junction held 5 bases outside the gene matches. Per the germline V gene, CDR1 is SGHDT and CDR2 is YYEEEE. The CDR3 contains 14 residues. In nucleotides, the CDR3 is TGTGCCAGCAGCTTCTTTGACAGGGCTGAAAAACTGTTTTTT. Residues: CASSFFDRAEKLFF.

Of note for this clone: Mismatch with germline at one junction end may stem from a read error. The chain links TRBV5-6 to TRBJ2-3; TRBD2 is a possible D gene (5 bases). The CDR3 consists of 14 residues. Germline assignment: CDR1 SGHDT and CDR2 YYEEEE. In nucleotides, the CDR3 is TGTGCCAGCAGCTTCGTTTCTAGCACAGATATGCAGTATTTT. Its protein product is CASSFVSSTDMQYF.

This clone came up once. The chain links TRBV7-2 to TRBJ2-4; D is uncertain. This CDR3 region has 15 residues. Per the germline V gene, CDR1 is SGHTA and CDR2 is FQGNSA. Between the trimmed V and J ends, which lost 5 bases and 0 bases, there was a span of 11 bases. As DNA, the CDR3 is TGTGCCAGCAGCACCGGTGGCCTAGCCAAAAACATTCAGTACTTC. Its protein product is CASSTGGLAKNIQYF.

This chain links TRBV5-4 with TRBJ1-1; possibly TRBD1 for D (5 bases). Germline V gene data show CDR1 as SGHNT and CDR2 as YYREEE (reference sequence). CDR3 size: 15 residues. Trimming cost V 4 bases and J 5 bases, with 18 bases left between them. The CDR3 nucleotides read TGTGCCAGCAGCGAGCCCGGGACGGTGGGGACTGAAGCTTTCTTT. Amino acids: CASSEPGTVGTEAFF.

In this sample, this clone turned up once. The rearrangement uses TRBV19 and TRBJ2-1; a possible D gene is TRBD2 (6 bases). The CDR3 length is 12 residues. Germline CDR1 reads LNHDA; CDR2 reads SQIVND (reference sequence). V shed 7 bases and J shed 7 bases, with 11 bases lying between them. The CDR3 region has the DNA TGTGCCAGTATGGGGGGTGGGAATGAGCAGTTCTTC. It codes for CASMGGGNEQFF.

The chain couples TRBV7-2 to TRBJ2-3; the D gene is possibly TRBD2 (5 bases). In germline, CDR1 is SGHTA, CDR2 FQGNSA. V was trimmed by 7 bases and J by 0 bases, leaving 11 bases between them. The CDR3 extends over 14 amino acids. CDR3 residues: CASTDYLSTDTQYF. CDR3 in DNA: TGTGCCAGCACCGACTACCTGAGCACAGATACGCAGTATTTT. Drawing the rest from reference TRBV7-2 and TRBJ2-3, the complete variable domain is GAGVSQSPSNKVTEKGKDVELRCDPISGHTALYWYRQSLGQGLEFLIYFQGNSAPDKSGLPSDRFSAERTGGSVSTLTIQRTQQEDSAVYLCASTDYLSTDTQYFGPGTRLTVL.

CDR3 coding DNA: TGTGCCTGGAAAAAGGGCTCGCAGAGCACTGAAGCTTTCTTT. It is translated as CAWKKGSQSTEAFF. The V call is TRBV30, the J call TRBJ1-1, with unresolved D. The CDR3 has 14 residues. CDR1 GTSNPN and CDR2 SVGIG come from the germline V gene (reference sequence). The V and J ends lost 4 bases and 4 bases respectively, with 16 bases between them.

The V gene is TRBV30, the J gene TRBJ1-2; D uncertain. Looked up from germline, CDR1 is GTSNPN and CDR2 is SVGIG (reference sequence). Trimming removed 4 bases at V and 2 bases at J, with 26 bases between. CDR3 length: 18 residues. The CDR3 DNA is TGTGCCTGGACCCCCATGAGTTGGCGGTACAGATCGAACTATGGCTACACCTTC. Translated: CAWTPMSWRYRSNYGYTF. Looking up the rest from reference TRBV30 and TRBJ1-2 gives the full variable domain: SQTIHQWPATLVQPVGSPLSLECTVEGTSNPNLYWYRQAAGRGLQLLFYSVGIGQISSEVPQNLSASRPQDRQFILSSKKLLLSDSGFYLCAWTPMSWRYRSNYGYTFGSGTRLTVV.

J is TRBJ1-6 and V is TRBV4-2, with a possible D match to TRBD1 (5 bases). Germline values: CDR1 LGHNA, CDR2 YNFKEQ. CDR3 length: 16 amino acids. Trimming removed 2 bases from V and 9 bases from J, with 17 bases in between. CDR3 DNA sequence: TGTGCCAGCAGCCAACCGCTGGAGGGGAGAAGTTCACCCCTCCACTTT. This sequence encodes CASSQPLEGRSSPLHF.

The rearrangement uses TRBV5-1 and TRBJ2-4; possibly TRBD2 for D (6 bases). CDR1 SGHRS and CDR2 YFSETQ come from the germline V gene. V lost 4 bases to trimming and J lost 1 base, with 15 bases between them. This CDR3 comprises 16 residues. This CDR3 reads CASSTHGGGAKNIQYF. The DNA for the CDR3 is TGCGCCAGCAGCACCCACGGGGGAGGTGCCAAAAACATTCAGTACTTC.

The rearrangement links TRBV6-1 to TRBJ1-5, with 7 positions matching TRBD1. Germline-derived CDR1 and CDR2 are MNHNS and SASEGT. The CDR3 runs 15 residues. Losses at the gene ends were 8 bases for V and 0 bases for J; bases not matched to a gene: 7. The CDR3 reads CASGAGTDSNQPQHF. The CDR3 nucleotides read TGTGCCAGCGGAGCCGGGACAGATAGCAATCAGCCCCAGCATTTT.

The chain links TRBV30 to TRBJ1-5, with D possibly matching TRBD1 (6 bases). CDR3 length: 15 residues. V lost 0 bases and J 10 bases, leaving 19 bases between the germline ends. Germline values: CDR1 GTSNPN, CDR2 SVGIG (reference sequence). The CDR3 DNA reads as TGTGCCTGGAGTGTTTCTGGACAGTTTAAGGTCCCCCAGCATTTT. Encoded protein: CAWSVSGQFKVPQHF.

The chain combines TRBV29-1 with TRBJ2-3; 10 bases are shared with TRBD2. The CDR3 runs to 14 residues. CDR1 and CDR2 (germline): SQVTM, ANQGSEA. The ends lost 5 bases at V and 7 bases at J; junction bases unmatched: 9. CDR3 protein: CSVLGLAGVHTQYF. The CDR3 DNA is TGCAGCGTTTTGGGGCTAGCGGGGGTTCATACGCAGTATTTT.

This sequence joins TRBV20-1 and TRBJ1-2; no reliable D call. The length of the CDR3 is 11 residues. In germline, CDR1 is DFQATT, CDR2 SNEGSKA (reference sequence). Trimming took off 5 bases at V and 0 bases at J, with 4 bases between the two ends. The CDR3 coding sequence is TGCAGTGCTCAGACTAACTATGGCTACACCTTC. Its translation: CSAQTNYGYTF.

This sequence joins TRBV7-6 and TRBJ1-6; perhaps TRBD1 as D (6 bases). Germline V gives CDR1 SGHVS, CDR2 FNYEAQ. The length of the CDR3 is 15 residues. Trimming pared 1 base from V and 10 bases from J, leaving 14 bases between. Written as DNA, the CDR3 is TGTGCCAGCAGCTTAGGTGCCAGGGGTCAATCACCCCTCCACTTT. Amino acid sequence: CASSLGARGQSPLHF. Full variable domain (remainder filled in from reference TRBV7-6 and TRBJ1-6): GAGVSQSPRYKVTKRGQDVALRCDPISGHVSLYWYRQALGQGPEFLTYFNYEAQQDKSGLPNDRFSAERPEGSISTLTIQRTEQRDSAMYRCASSLGARGQSPLHFGNGTRLTVT.

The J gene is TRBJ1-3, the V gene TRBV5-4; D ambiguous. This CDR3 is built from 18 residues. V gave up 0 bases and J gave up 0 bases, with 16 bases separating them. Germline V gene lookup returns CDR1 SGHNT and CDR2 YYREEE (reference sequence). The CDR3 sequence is CASSLGGVSHSSGNTIYF. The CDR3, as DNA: TGTGCCAGCAGCTTGGGCGGGGTCAGTCACAGCTCTGGAAACACCATATATTTT.

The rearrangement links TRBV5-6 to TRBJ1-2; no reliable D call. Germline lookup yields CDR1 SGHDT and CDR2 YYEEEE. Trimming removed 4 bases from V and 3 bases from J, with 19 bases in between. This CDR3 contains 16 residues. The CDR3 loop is CASSPWSRLTYYGYTF. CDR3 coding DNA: TGTGCCAGCAGCCCCTGGTCCCGTCTAACCTACTATGGCTACACCTTC.

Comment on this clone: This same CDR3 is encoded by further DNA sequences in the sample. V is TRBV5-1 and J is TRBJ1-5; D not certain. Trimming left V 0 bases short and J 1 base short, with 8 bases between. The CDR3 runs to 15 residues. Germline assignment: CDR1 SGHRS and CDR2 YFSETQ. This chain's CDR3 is CASSLAGQSNQPQHF. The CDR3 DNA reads TGCGCCAGCAGCTTGGCCGGCCAAAGCAATCAGCCCCAGCATTTT.